Shown below are 25 T cell receptor beta chains from a single sample sequenced in a study of spatial heterogeneity in lung cancer. Study-wide results and caveats: How many expanded intratumoral alpha and beta TCRs were present tracked the tumor mutation count, which was a count of nonsynonymous mutations.

TCRdb called the 5' RACE reads again in MiXCR, with one record for every CDR3 protein. The sample lists about 7,900 distinct CDR3 sequences, roughly 7.5% occurring once. No cognate antigen is known for these TCRs. Time point described: sample taken at primary tumor resection. Sequenced material: lung tumor tissue, taken at surgery. The receptor source for this set is a female donor with early-stage non-small cell lung cancer.

This clonotype rates as medium-sized. This beta chain represents an off-target read in a library built for alpha chains; its size is of limited meaning. The chain combines TRBV10-2 with TRBJ2-5; D could derive from TRBD1 or TRBD2 (5 bases each). CDR1 is WSHSY and CDR2 is SAAADI in the germline V gene. V gave up 2 bases and J gave up 2 bases, with 15 bases separating them. This CDR3 comprises 16 residues. The CDR3 protein is CASSEPGRHLQETQYF. DNA for the CDR3: TGCGCCAGCAGTGAGCCGGGACGGCACCTTCAAGAGACCCAGTACTTC.

As regards this clonotype: Because the library targeted alpha chains, this beta chain is an off-target read whose size means little. V is TRBV5-6 and J is TRBJ2-1, with 10 bases matching TRBD2. Germline values: CDR1 SGHDT, CDR2 YYEEEE. V shed 4 bases, J shed 5 bases, and the junction held 6 bases outside the gene matches. The CDR3 totals 15 residues. CDR3: CASSVLAGEHNEQFF. For the CDR3, the DNA is TGTGCCAGCAGCGTGCTAGCGGGAGAACACAATGAGCAGTTCTTC.

Within the sample, this clonotype is medium-sized. For a library built for alpha chains, this beta chain is a stray read; little rests on its size. This chain uses TRBV3-1 with TRBJ2-1; no firm D call. Germline assignment: CDR1 LGHDT and CDR2 YNNKEL (reference sequence). This CDR3 comprises 17 residues. Trimming cost V 2 bases and J 0 bases, with 14 bases left between them. The CDR3 sequence: CASSQRFFQSSYNEQFF. The CDR3, as DNA: TGTGCCAGCAGCCAAAGATTCTTTCAGAGCTCCTACAATGAGCAGTTCTTC.

This clonotype was recorded at least ten times. This beta chain is off target for a library built for alpha chains, so its abundance means little. This chain connects TRBV28 to TRBJ2-3; D is perhaps TRBD1 (6 bases). CDR1 and CDR2 (germline): MDHEN, SYDVKM. The CDR3 is made up of 17 amino acids. Trimming removed 5 bases from V and 2 bases from J, with 20 bases in between. The chain's CDR3 is CASSLPVTGSATDTQYF. The CDR3 nucleotides are TGTGCCAGCAGTCTCCCTGTCACAGGGTCGGCCACAGATACGCAGTATTTT.

By its share, this clonotype is large (0.1 to 1%). Found in a library prepared for alpha chains, this beta chain is an off-target read, and its abundance has little meaning. The chain carries TRBV28 and TRBJ2-1, with D tentatively TRBD2 (6 bases). Germline lookup yields CDR1 MDHEN and CDR2 SYDVKM. The CDR3 is made up of 15 amino acids. Trimming pared 6 bases from V and 7 bases from J, leaving 19 bases between. For the CDR3, the DNA is TGTGCCAGCAGCCCTATGAGGGGAGGATTAAATGAGCAGTTCTTC. It encodes CASSPMRGGLNEQFF.

This clonotype was counted at least ten times. This beta chain was picked up by a library intended for alpha chains and is off target, so its count carries little meaning. The chain carries TRBV20-1 and TRBJ2-7; 9 bases are shared with TRBD2. V was pared by 6 bases and J by 5 bases, with 8 bases of the junction left unmatched. This CDR3 contains 13 residues. Germline CDR1 and CDR2: DFQATT and SNEGSKA (reference sequence). In nucleotides, the CDR3 is TGCAGTGCCTTAGTAGCGGGAGCCGACGAGCAGTACTTC. Protein product: CSALVAGADEQYF.

Concerning this clonotype itself: A library made for alpha chains picked up this beta chain off target, so its size means little. V usage is TRBV11-2 and J usage is TRBJ2-5, with no clear D. The CDR3 runs to 11 residues. Germline loops: CDR1 SGHAT, CDR2 FQNNGV. V lost 1 base, J lost 5 bases, and 2 bases lay in between. The CDR3 reads CASSLVETQYF. The DNA for the CDR3 is TGTGCCAGCAGCTTAGTTGAGACCCAGTACTTC. Full variable domain (remainder filled in from reference TRBV11-2 and TRBJ2-5): EAGVAQSPRYKIIEKRQSVAFWCNPISGHATLYWYQQILGQGPKLLIQFQNNGVVDDSQLPKDRFSAERLKGVDSTLKIQPAKLEDSAVYLCASSLVETQYFGPGTRLLVL.

This clonotype is classed as medium-sized. Since the library was made to target alpha chains, this beta chain is a stray read and its abundance is not meaningful. This chain uses TRBV7-8 with TRBJ2-3; a weak D match, TRBD2 (6 bases). Germline lookup yields CDR1 SGHVS and CDR2 FQNEAQ. This CDR3 comprises 14 residues. Trimming left V 7 bases short and J 0 bases short, with 11 bases between. This chain's CDR3 is CASNWGTSTDTQYF. The CDR3 coding sequence is TGTGCCAGCAATTGGGGGACTAGCACAGATACGCAGTATTTT.

A few counts support this clonotype. A library prepared for alpha chains yielded this beta chain as an off-target read; its size is of little meaning. The V and J genes are TRBV24-1 and TRBJ2-3; D is unclear. CDR1 and CDR2 from the germline V gene are KGHDR and SFDVKD. The CDR3 sequence is 13 residues long. V lost 2 bases and J 0 bases, leaving 2 bases between the germline ends. The CDR3 DNA follows: TGTGCCACCAGTGATTCTAGCACAGATACGCAGTATTTT. This translates into CATSDSSTDTQYF.

This clonotype was seen many times. This beta chain is an off-target read within a library intended for alpha chains, so its frequency means little. J is TRBJ1-3 and V is TRBV20-1, with D possibly matching TRBD1 (5 bases). Germline assignment: CDR1 DFQATT and CDR2 SNEGSKA (reference sequence). The CDR3 covers 14 residues. V lost 0 bases to trimming and J lost 4 bases, with 10 bases between them. The CDR3 loop is CSARDDRTGNTIYF. Written as DNA, the CDR3 is TGCAGTGCTAGAGACGACAGAACAGGAAACACCATATATTTT.

This clonotype was counted at least ten times. Within a library made for alpha chains, this beta chain is off target, and its count is uninformative. The chain has TRBV29-1 and TRBJ2-1; 11 nucleotides match TRBD2. V was pared by 3 bases and J by 10 bases, with 11 bases of the junction left unmatched. This CDR3 comprises 15 residues. In germline, CDR1 is SQVTM, CDR2 ANQGSEA. In nucleotides, the CDR3 is TGCAGCGTTGATACTCTAGCGGGAGGACCAGAAGAGCAGTTCTTC. It translates to CSVDTLAGGPEEQFF.

Ten or more counts support this clonotype. This beta chain lies outside the target of a library built for alpha chains; its clone size means little. The J gene is TRBJ2-1, the V gene TRBV6-1, with D maybe TRBD2 (6 bases). V dropped 2 bases and J dropped 0 bases, with 11 bases sitting between them. This CDR3 comprises 16 residues. CDR1 is MNHNS and CDR2 is SASEGT in the germline V gene. The CDR3 region is CASSELSGVSYNEQFF. The CDR3 DNA reads as TGTGCCAGCAGTGAATTATCGGGGGTCTCCTACAATGAGCAGTTCTTC.

This clonotype has only a few counts. This beta chain is a stray read from a library made for alpha chains; its abundance is not meaningful. The genes are TRBV30 and TRBJ2-7; D is ambiguous. Trimming shortened V by 1 base and J by 0 bases, and 7 bases separated the two germline ends. Germline V gene sequence: CDR1 GTSNPN, CDR2 SVGIG (reference sequence). CDR3 length: 13 residues. CDR3 sequence (DNA): TGTGCCTGGAGTGAAGGATCCTCCTACGAGCAGTACTTC. It specifies CAWSEGSSYEQYF.

About this clonotype: A single base separates this from a much larger clone, so it may be a read error. This beta chain is a stray sequence in a library constructed for alpha chains; its clone size is not meaningful. The chain links TRBV30 to TRBJ1-1; a weak D match, TRBD1 (5 bases). Germline loops: CDR1 GTSNPN, CDR2 SVGIG (reference sequence). With 0 bases removed from V and 4 bases from J, the gap between germline ends came to 12 bases. The CDR3 sequence is 14 residues long. This CDR3 is CAWSVRGFGTEAFF. As DNA, the CDR3 is TGTGCCTGGAGTGTACGGGGGTTTGGCACTGAAGCTTTCTTT.

This clonotype has at least ten counts. This beta chain was picked up by a library intended for alpha chains and is off target, so its count carries little meaning. The chain recombines TRBV3-1 with TRBJ1-2; TRBD1 is a possible D gene (5 bases). Looked up from germline, CDR1 is LGHDT and CDR2 is YNNKEL (reference sequence). The CDR3 totals 13 residues. Deletions cut 3 bases from V and 6 bases from J, with 11 bases between. CDR3 residues: CASSQSRGNGYTF. CDR3 nucleotide sequence: TGTGCCAGCAGCCAGAGTCGGGGCAATGGCTACACCTTC.

This clonotype was seen repeatedly, ten times or more. This beta chain lies outside the target of a library built for alpha chains; its clone size means little. This chain connects TRBV29-1 to TRBJ1-2; D unclear. Germline V gene sequence: CDR1 SQVTM, CDR2 ANQGSEA. The CDR3 is made up of 12 amino acids. Trimming took 3 bases from V and 3 from J, leaving 8 bases between them. CDR3: CSVEHDDYGYTF. DNA for the CDR3: TGCAGCGTTGAGCACGACGACTATGGCTACACCTTC. Full variable domain (remainder filled in from reference TRBV29-1 and TRBJ1-2): SAVISQKPSRDICQRGTSLTIQCQVDSQVTMMFWYRQQPGQSLTLIATANQGSEATYESGFVIDKFPISRPNLTFSTLTVSNMSPEDSSIYLCSVEHDDYGYTFGSGTRLTVV.

A word on this clonotype: The size of this beta chain means little, since it is a stray read in a library made for alpha chains. The gene calls are TRBV9 and TRBJ2-3; D unresolved. This CDR3 contains 12 residues. Trimming pared 0 bases from V and 10 bases from J, leaving 9 bases between. Germline lookup yields CDR1 SGDLS and CDR2 YYNGEE. CDR3 protein: CASSVVDEAQYF. In DNA form, the CDR3 reads TGTGCCAGCAGCGTAGTAGATGAGGCGCAGTATTTT.

This clonotype has ten or more counts. For a library built for alpha chains, this beta chain is a stray read; little rests on its size. J is TRBJ2-1 and V is TRBV5-6; D remains unclear. Trimming removed 4 bases at V and 1 base at J, with 12 bases between. The CDR3 is made up of 15 amino acids. In germline, CDR1 is SGHDT, CDR2 YYEEEE. CDR3 DNA sequence: TGTGCCAGCAGCCGGAGAAGTGGGTCCTACAATGAGCAGTTCTTC. It encodes CASSRRSGSYNEQFF.

This clonotype was counted many times. This beta chain represents an off-target read in a library built for alpha chains; its size is of limited meaning. This chain joins TRBV14 and TRBJ2-3; D ambiguous. V lost 4 bases, J lost 1 base, and 15 bases lay in between. CDR1 is SGHDN and CDR2 is FVKESK in the germline V gene. The CDR3 consists of 16 residues. DNA of the CDR3: TGTGCCAGCAGCCTTCACGTACGTTCGGGCACAGATACGCAGTATTTT. Translation: CASSLHVRSGTDTQYF.

There are many counts of this clonotype. This beta chain came through as a stray read in a library set up for alpha chains, and its size says little. This chain joins TRBV29-1 and TRBJ1-5, with 8 positions matching TRBD1. The length of the CDR3 is 13 residues. J gave up 3 bases and V 5 bases, and 3 bases lay outside the gene matches. CDR1 is SQVTM, CDR2 ANQGSEA, per germline. The CDR3 sequence: CSVQTGANQPQHF. The CDR3 DNA reads as TGCAGCGTTCAGACAGGGGCCAATCAGCCCCAGCATTTT. The whole variable domain, filled in from reference TRBV29-1 and TRBJ1-5, reads SAVISQKPSRDICQRGTSLTIQCQVDSQVTMMFWYRQQPGQSLTLIATANQGSEATYESGFVIDKFPISRPNLTFSTLTVSNMSPEDSSIYLCSVQTGANQPQHFGDGTRLSIL.

In its sample, this clonotype ranks as medium-sized (0.01 to 0.1%). Being off target in a library aimed at alpha chains, this beta chain has a size of little meaning. The J gene is TRBJ2-1, the V gene TRBV27; D gene uncertain. Germline CDR1 MNHEY, CDR2 SMNVEV (reference sequence). The V gene lost 6 bases and the J gene lost 3 bases, with 9 bases spanning the gap. This CDR3 comprises 13 residues. Here the CDR3 reads CASRPTLYNEQFF. CDR3 bases: TGTGCCAGCAGGCCGACTCTCTACAATGAGCAGTTCTTC.

This clonotype ranks as medium-sized. This beta chain turned up in a library designed for alpha chains; as an off-target read, its abundance says little. The chain is built from TRBV19 and TRBJ2-1; 7 nucleotides agree with TRBD2. From germline, CDR1 is LNHDA and CDR2 SQIVND (reference sequence). The CDR3 loop spans 13 amino acids. Losses at the gene ends were 6 bases for V and 6 bases for J; bases not matched to a gene: 5. CDR3 sequence (DNA): TGTGCCAGTAGCTTTCGCGGGGGCAATGAGCAGTTCTTC. Protein sequence: CASSFRGGNEQFF.

This clonotype was counted many times. Since it is a stray read in a library aimed at alpha chains, this beta chain has a size that is not meaningful. The J gene is TRBJ2-3, the V gene TRBV7-3, with 8 bases aligning to TRBD2. Germline V gene data show CDR1 as SGHTA and CDR2 as FQGTGA. This CDR3 contains 14 residues. After removal of 4 bases from V and 4 bases from J, the junction contained 4 bases not matched to a gene. CDR3 sequence (DNA): TGTGCCAGCAGCTCGGGGACTAGTCCAGATACGCAGTATTTT. Its protein is CASSSGTSPDTQYF.

This clonotype turned up a few times. Within a library made for alpha chains, this beta chain is off target, and its count is uninformative. The J gene is TRBJ2-3, the V gene TRBV5-1, with D perhaps TRBD2 (5 bases). The length of the CDR3 is 13 residues. Between the trimmed V and J ends, which lost 0 bases and 10 bases, there was a span of 12 bases. CDR1 SGHRS and CDR2 YFSETQ come from the germline V gene. CDR3 DNA: TGCGCCAGCAGCTTGGAGGGAGACCGGCCGCAGTATTTT. This encodes CASSLEGDRPQYF.

In regard to this clonotype: A library prepared for alpha chains yielded this beta chain as an off-target read; its size is of little meaning. V is TRBV14 and J is TRBJ1-1; D unclear. The germline V and J ends were trimmed by 5 bases and 3 bases, with 10 bases remaining between them. Germline values: CDR1 SGHDN, CDR2 FVKESK. The CDR3 covers 13 residues. CDR3 protein: CASSGDTYTEAFF. The CDR3 DNA is TGTGCCAGCAGCGGTGACACCTACACTGAAGCTTTCTTT. The whole variable domain, filled in from reference TRBV14 and TRBJ1-1, reads EAGVTQFPSHSVIEKGQTVTLRCDPISGHDNLYWYRRVMGKEIKFLLHFVKESKQDESGMPNNRFLAERTGGTYSTLKVQPAELEDSGVYFCASSGDTYTEAFFGQGTRLTVV.